The TCR beta chain under discussion was sequenced for a study of a mutant IDH1 vaccine in newly diagnosed glioma. Study as a whole: Patients had received radiotherapy, temozolomide, or both previously, most receiving both.

Profiled with immunoSEQ multiplex PCR; TCRdb holds only in-frame clones, not every one. Of 30,000 to 35,000 clones listed, around four fifths are singletons. This CDR3 comprises 15 residues. V was cut by 5 bases and J by 3 bases, with 16 bases left in between. Germline V gene lookup returns CDR1 MGHRA and CDR2 YSYEKL. Time point in this sample: baseline, week 1 (first vaccination visit). Described treatment: pre-vaccination baseline after standard-of-care therapy. This clone came up a few times. Its specificity is not known. Whole-study findings and limits: The occurrence of vaccine-induced immune responses was seen in 90% to 95% of patients.

The V call is TRBV4-1, the J call TRBJ1-1; D perhaps matches TRBD1 (6 bases). The clonotype originates from a middle-aged man with glioma. Some clones in this sample may be carry-over from other donors' samples. The material was peripheral blood mononuclear cells (PBMCs), obtained from a glioma patient treated with radiotherapy, temozolomide or both. The DNA of the CDR3 is TGCGCCAGCAGCTTCTTTCTGACAGGTCACACTGAAGCTTTCTTT. As protein: CASSFFLTGHTEAFF.